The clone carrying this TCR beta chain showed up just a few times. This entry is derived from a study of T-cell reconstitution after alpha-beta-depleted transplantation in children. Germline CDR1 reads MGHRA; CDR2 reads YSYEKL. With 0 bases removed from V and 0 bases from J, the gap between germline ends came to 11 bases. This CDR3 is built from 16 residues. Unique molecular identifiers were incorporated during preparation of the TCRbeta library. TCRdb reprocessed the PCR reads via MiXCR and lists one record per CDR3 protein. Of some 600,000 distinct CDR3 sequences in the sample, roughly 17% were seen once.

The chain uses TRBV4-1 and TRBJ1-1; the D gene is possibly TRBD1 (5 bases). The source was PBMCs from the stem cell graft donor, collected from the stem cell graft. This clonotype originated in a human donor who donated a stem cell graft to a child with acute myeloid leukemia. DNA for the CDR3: TGCGCCAGCAGCCAAGATGGGGGAGCCTTGAACACTGAAGCTTTCTTT. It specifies CASSQDGGALNTEAFF.